This TCR beta chain was recovered during a study of early T cells in non-severe SARS-CoV-2 infection. Study summary: Chains were unpaired, as sequencing was done on bulk RNA from unsorted whole blood.

TCRdb re-called the 5' RACE reads with MiXCR, one entry per CDR3 protein. Here the sample spans about 50,000 distinct CDR3 sequences, 9.4% being singletons. V was pared by 4 bases and J by 4 bases, with 3 bases of the junction left unmatched. Germline CDR1 is KGHDR and CDR2 is SFDVKD. The CDR3 is 14 amino acids. In the case of this clonotype: Antigen specificity is unknown.

Whole-study results and caveats: Matches to VDJdb favored anti-spike CD8 responses and missed private and CD4 specificities.

The specimen comprised whole blood, sampled at baseline. The TCR was taken from an adult who was a healthcare worker with PCR-confirmed SARS-CoV-2 infection or an uninfected control (not recorded which). The chain couples TRBV24-1 to TRBJ2-1; 7 bases agree with TRBD1. Written as DNA, the CDR3 is TGTGCCACCAGTGAGGGACAGAGTTACAATGAGCAGTTCTTC. It translates to CATSEGQSYNEQFF.